One T cell receptor beta chain is described in this entry. The data originate from a study of blood T cell repertoires in COVID-19. Looking at the study overall: Acute and convalescent COVID-19 specimens originated in the United States, Italy and Spain.

V lost 4 bases, J lost 2 bases, and 20 bases lay in between. The CDR3 length is 17 residues. Germline CDR1 and CDR2: MDHEN and SYDVKM. Per the authors' pipeline: Nucleated cell number was recorded as an estimate derived from reference gene primer amplification. TCRdb's copy holds only in-frame clones and misses some; the assay was immunoSEQ multiplex PCR. V, J and clone size are those of that table, while D and trimming were read from the DNA. This sample has about 87,000 clones; over 70% occur once, and the top ten carry approximately 4.6%. The chain has TRBV28 and TRBJ2-5; possible D gene TRBD2, 5 bases. This clonotype was obtained from a woman aged 45-60 years with acute or convalescent COVID-19. Sequencing was carried out using peripheral blood. Written as DNA, the CDR3 is TGTGCCAGCAGTTGGCGGGCGGAGAATGGTCCACAAGAGACCCAGTACTTC. It is translated as CASSWRAENGPQETQYF.